This record covers a single TCR beta chain. Antigen specificity is unknown. Measured with immunoSEQ multiplex PCR; TCRdb has only the in-frame clones, and not every one. The repertoire consists of around 2.5 million clones, with 80% to 95% occurring once and the leading ten covering approximately 0.36%. These data come from a study of shared clonotypes between healthy human individuals. Study information: A donor's plate count was three for CD4 naive and three for CD4 memory; CD8 naive had two and CD8 memory one. General study findings and limits: Across subsets, estimated richness was generally greater for naive than for memory populations.

V lost 2 bases to trimming and J lost 0 bases, with 14 bases between them. This CDR3 is built from 16 residues. CDR1 is KGHSH and CDR2 is LQKENI in the germline V gene. The sequenced sample consisted of naive CD4+ T cells from PBMCs. Documented subset: CD45RA+ positively selected. The receptor's source is a man younger than 35 in good health. Some clones in this sample may be carry-over from other donors' samples. The chain carries TRBV18 and TRBJ2-7; no firm D call. The CDR3 bases are TGTGCCAGCTCACCAGTAACGGGCACGAACTCCTACGAGCAGTACTTC. Its protein is CASSPVTGTNSYEQYF.